This is a list of T cell receptor beta chains from one sample in a study of blood T cell repertoires in COVID-19. Profiling relied on immunoSEQ multiplex PCR, and the TCRdb table lists in-frame clones only, not all of them. The table shows about 190,000 clones, with 70% to 90% occurring only once. The sample was peripheral blood. The origin of the receptors is a man in his thirties or forties with acute or convalescent COVID-19. The CDR3 runs from the conserved cysteine through the conserved F or W.

v_call: TRBV7-3; j_call: TRBJ2-3; cdr3_aa: CASSSGGAGTDTQYF
v_call: TRBV30; j_call: TRBJ1-6; cdr3_aa: CAWSGPFSAPLHF
v_call: TRBV4-1; j_call: TRBJ2-3; cdr3_aa: CASSPSFSDTQYF
v_call: TRBV19; j_call: TRBJ2-1; cdr3_aa: CASSLPGQHNEQFF
v_call: TRBV7-6; j_call: TRBJ2-7; cdr3_aa: CASSLGPLINYEQYF
v_call: TRBV12-3/TRBV12-4; j_call: TRBJ1-3; cdr3_aa: CATKRGPGNTIYF
v_call: TRBV19; j_call: TRBJ1-1; cdr3_aa: CATADRFRVTEAFF
v_call: TRBV7-3; j_call: TRBJ1-1; cdr3_aa: CASSLQGNTEAFF
v_call: TRBV28; j_call: TRBJ1-2; cdr3_aa: CASSFRGQGGSYGYTF
v_call: TRBV3-1/TRBV3-2; j_call: TRBJ1-2; cdr3_aa: CASSQRGGYTF
v_call: TRBV5-6; j_call: TRBJ1-2; cdr3_aa: CASSLRNLYRDGYTF
v_call: TRBV28; j_call: TRBJ1-1; cdr3_aa: CASSRRDTEAFF
v_call: TRBV27; j_call: TRBJ1-1; cdr3_aa: CASSFRGINTEAFF
v_call: TRBV6-1; j_call: TRBJ1-1; cdr3_aa: CASSDRVGGAEAFF
v_call: TRBV27; j_call: TRBJ1-5; cdr3_aa: CASSLGDSVRPQHF
v_call: TRBV6-1; j_call: TRBJ2-7; cdr3_aa: CASSEASWGTGEQYF
v_call: TRBV6-4; j_call: TRBJ2-1; cdr3_aa: CASSASGVSYNEQFF
v_call: TRBV19; j_call: TRBJ1-4; cdr3_aa: CASQVPFNEKLFF
v_call: TRBV7-2; j_call: TRBJ2-6; cdr3_aa: CASSLHSGANVLTF
v_call: TRBV4-1; j_call: TRBJ1-3; cdr3_aa: CASSLQIQGAGNTIYF
v_call: TRBV9; j_call: TRBJ2-3; cdr3_aa: CASSVELANTDTQYF
v_call: TRBV3-1/TRBV3-2; j_call: TRBJ1-2; cdr3_aa: CASSQQDRGQGGYTF
v_call: TRBV4-1; j_call: TRBJ1-5; cdr3_aa: CASSLLGGPGQPQHF
v_call: TRBV6-5; j_call: TRBJ1-2; cdr3_aa: CASSYMTGTSVAF
v_call: TRBV4-1; j_call: TRBJ1-2; cdr3_aa: CASSQPTGGVGYGYTF
v_call: TRBV29-1; j_call: TRBJ2-7; cdr3_aa: CSVGGNSYEQYF
v_call: TRBV9; j_call: TRBJ1-2; cdr3_aa: CASSGPQQGNGYTF
v_call: TRBV5-6; j_call: TRBJ2-6; cdr3_aa: CASVIWRGFFSGANVLTF
v_call: TRBV19; j_call: TRBJ1-4; cdr3_aa: CASSPRQGGSEKLFF
v_call: TRBV6-5; j_call: TRBJ1-2; cdr3_aa: CASSPIPQGLGGYTF
v_call: TRBV29-1; j_call: TRBJ2-3; cdr3_aa: CSVAYLASSTDTQYF
v_call: TRBV6-6; j_call: TRBJ2-7; cdr3_aa: CASSYSGGTYEQYF
v_call: TRBV6-5; j_call: TRBJ1-4; cdr3_aa: CASGLQGPNEKLFF
v_call: TRBV10-3; j_call: TRBJ2-7; cdr3_aa: CAISDVRGGEQYF
v_call: TRBV6-5; j_call: TRBJ1-2; cdr3_aa: CASRVYSDYGYTF
v_call: TRBV6-5; j_call: TRBJ1-4; cdr3_aa: CASSYSRGLNEKLFF
v_call: TRBV10-2; j_call: TRBJ2-1; cdr3_aa: CASRRTTAGEQFF
v_call: TRBV15; j_call: TRBJ2-5; cdr3_aa: CATSREGSGGALWETQYF
v_call: TRBV6-6; j_call: TRBJ1-2; cdr3_aa: CASSTDTTRGYTF
v_call: TRBV28; j_call: TRBJ1-2; cdr3_aa: CASSLGRGKNYGYTF
v_call: TRBV10-1; j_call: TRBJ2-1; cdr3_aa: CASRIKGLLAERNEQFF